This T cell receptor beta chain was identified during a study of T cell responses to AZD1222 COVID-19 vaccine. Findings and caveats of the study: There were repertoire samples only from the period after the peak T cell response. Mostly white British, mostly female donors; authors suggested clonal diversity may be underestimated. Among spike-specific TCRs, nearly half reportedly target unmutated variant regions.

This table comes from immunoSEQ multiplex PCR, and its TCRdb copy is limited to in-frame clones, with some not included. In the table there are roughly 140,000 clones, about nine tenths of which are singletons. Germline loops: CDR1 MDHEN, CDR2 SYDVKM. V was pared by 6 bases and J by 2 bases, with 12 bases between. The CDR3 length is 14 residues. In regard to this clone: Its antigen is not known.

The sequences come from peripheral blood, collected on day 0 of AZD1222 vaccination. This chain joins TRBV28 and TRBJ2-3; D might be TRBD2 (6 bases). This receptor was obtained from an adult in good health. This CDR3 reads CASRGDSLTDTQYF. CDR3 in DNA: TGTGCCAGCAGAGGGGACTCCCTCACAGATACGCAGTATTTT.